Below are 16 T cell receptor beta chains sequenced from a single sample in a study of blood T cell repertoires in COVID-19. Some clones are missing from TCRdb's copy, which holds only in-frame ones; the method was immunoSEQ multiplex PCR. The sample includes around 400,000 clones, roughly 88% seen only once; the top ten take approximately 1.5%. Sequencing input: PBMCs or T cells enriched from blood (not recorded which). These receptor sequences come from a woman between 18 and 29 years old who had been exposed to COVID-19.

The rearrangement joins TRBV4-3 to TRBJ2-7; tentative D call: TRBD2 (6 bases). The CDR3 is made up of 16 amino acids. V lost 4 bases and J lost 0, with 16 bases in between. The germline V gene encodes CDR1 LGHNA and CDR2 YSLEER. The CDR3 region has the DNA TGCGCCAGCAGCCGGGAACTCGCCGGGAGCTCCTACGAGCAGTACTTC. Amino acids: CASSRELAGSSYEQYF.

This chain joins TRBV4-2 and TRBJ1-4, with 11 bases identical to TRBD1. V shed 1 base, J shed 7 bases, and the junction held 5 bases outside the gene matches. Germline V lookup: CDR1 LGHNA, CDR2 YNFKEQ. The CDR3 extends over 16 amino acids. CDR3 coding DNA: TGTGCCAGCAGCCAAGTGAGGGGACAGGGGGGTGAAAAACTGTTTTTT. The encoded protein is CASSQVRGQGGEKLFF.

The gene calls are TRBV19 and TRBJ2-2; 8 bases align to TRBD1. The CDR3 is made up of 13 amino acids. Unmatched junction bases numbered 2, after V lost 5 bases and J lost 6 bases. Germline V CDR1 and CDR2: LNHDA, SQIVND (reference sequence). The CDR3 DNA is TGTGCCAGTAGTTCCAGGGGGCCCGGGGAGCTGTTTTTT. It encodes CASSSRGPGELFF. The variable domain in full, completed from reference TRBV19 and TRBJ2-2, reads DGGITQSPKYLFRKEGQNVTLSCEQNLNHDAMYWYRQDPGQGLRLIYYSQIVNDFQKGDIAEGYSVSREKKESFPLTVTSAQKNPTAFYLCASSSRGPGELFFGEGSRLTVL.

The chain has TRBV7-2 and TRBJ2-3, with D maybe TRBD2 (6 bases). CDR3 length: 16 amino acids. CDR1 is SGHTA and CDR2 is FQGNSA in the germline V gene. The V gene lost 1 base and the J gene lost 3 bases, with 14 bases spanning the gap. CDR3 in amino acids: CASSLGAVAATDTQYF. CDR3 DNA sequence: TGTGCCAGCAGCTTAGGGGCAGTAGCGGCAACAGATACGCAGTATTTT.

This chain links TRBV10-3 with TRBJ2-7; D is undetermined. CDR1 ENHRY and CDR2 SYGVKD come from the germline V gene. The V and J ends lost 2 bases and 4 bases respectively, with 9 bases between them. The CDR3 contains 13 residues. The CDR3 DNA is TGTGCCATCAGTGAGAACTACCAGTACGAGCAGTACTTC. Its protein product is CAISENYQYEQYF.

Written as DNA, the CDR3 is TGTGCCTGGACCTGGTTTTCGGACAGGGCAAACATTCAGTACTTC. It codes for CAWTWFSDRANIQYF. The chain couples TRBV30 to TRBJ2-4; 8 nucleotides align to TRBD1. V lost 4 bases to trimming and J lost 6 bases; unmatched junction nucleotides: 11. Germline CDR1 GTSNPN, CDR2 SVGIG (reference sequence). The CDR3 sequence is 15 residues long.

J is TRBJ2-1 and V is TRBV5-1, with 12 bases lining up with TRBD2. V was clipped by 4 bases and J by 0 bases; unmatched bases: 11. This CDR3 spans 19 amino acids. Germline assignment: CDR1 SGHRS and CDR2 YFSETQ. The CDR3 spells CASSPGLAGTYSSYNEQFF. The CDR3 region has the DNA TGCGCCAGCAGCCCCGGACTAGCGGGGACATACAGCTCCTACAATGAGCAGTTCTTC.

The chain has TRBV7-2 and TRBJ1-6; 7 positions agree with TRBD1. V shed 0 bases, J shed 3 bases, and the junction held 8 bases outside the gene matches. This CDR3 region has 18 residues. Germline-derived CDR1 and CDR2 are SGHTA and FQGNSA. CDR3 in DNA: TGTGCCAGCAGCTTAGCGTCCACAGGGGACGGCTATAATTCACCCCTCCACTTT. This translates into CASSLASTGDGYNSPLHF.

This rearrangement joins TRBV5-6 to TRBJ2-7, with TRBD2 as a possible D gene (7 bases). There are 14 residues in the CDR3. V gave up 0 bases and J gave up 7 bases, with 14 bases separating them. Germline V gene data show CDR1 as SGHDT and CDR2 as YYEEEE. CDR3 sequence: CASSLEAGAVEQYF. CDR3 in DNA: TGTGCCAGCAGCTTGGAGGCGGGGGCAGTAGAGCAGTACTTC.

The chain carries TRBV3-1 (or the pseudogene TRBV3-2) and TRBJ2-1; 12 bases fit TRBD2. V lost 5 bases and J lost 7; bases outside the gene matches: 15. CDR3 length: 18 amino acids. Looked up from germline, CDR1 is LGHDT and CDR2 is YNNKEL (reference sequence). CDR3 residues: CASSERDSSGGAFNEQFF. As DNA, the CDR3 is TGTGCCAGCAGCGAAAGGGATTCTAGCGGGGGGGCCTTTAATGAGCAGTTCTTC.

The chain carries TRBV28 and TRBJ2-1; 10 bases are shared with TRBD2. The germline V gene has CDR1 MDHEN and CDR2 SYDVKM. Trimming took 6 bases from V and 6 from J; bases not matched to a gene: 8. The CDR3 has 15 residues. CDR3: CASSKQREGLNEQFF. For the CDR3, the DNA is TGTGCCAGCAGCAAACAGCGGGAGGGCCTCAATGAGCAGTTCTTC.

The chain is built from TRBV19 and TRBJ2-1; 12 bases match TRBD2. The germline V gene encodes CDR1 LNHDA and CDR2 SQIVND (reference sequence). Trimming at V came to 0 bases and at J to 4 bases, leaving 1 base not matched to a gene. The CDR3 is made up of 16 amino acids. The CDR3 DNA sequence: TGTGCCAGTAGTATAGATACTAGCGGGGGGTACAATGAGCAGTTCTTC. Its protein is CASSIDTSGGYNEQFF.

The V gene is TRBV7-9, the J gene TRBJ1-3; D remains unclear. The CDR3 sequence is 15 residues long. CDR1 SEHNR and CDR2 FQNEAQ come from the germline V gene (reference sequence). V was pared by 3 bases and J by 0 bases, with 9 bases between. The CDR3 spells CASSFLATSGNTIYF. The DNA of the CDR3 is TGTGCCAGCAGCTTCCTCGCTACCTCTGGAAACACCATATATTTT.

V and J are TRBV15 and TRBJ2-5; a possible D gene is TRBD2 (6 bases). Germline loops: CDR1 LNHNV, CDR2 YYDKDF (reference sequence). The ends were cut back, 8 bases at V and 3 bases at J, with 13 bases in the middle. CDR3 length equals 13 residues. The DNA of the CDR3 is TGTGCCACCGAACGGACTACTAAAGAGACCCAGTACTTC. The encoded protein is CATERTTKETQYF.

The genes are TRBV18 and TRBJ2-1; D uncertain. V was clipped by 0 bases and J by 3 bases, with 15 bases between them. CDR1 is KGHSH and CDR2 is LQKENI in the germline V gene. The CDR3 runs to 17 residues. The CDR3 DNA follows: TGTGCCAGCTCACCACCGGTCGTAACCGACAACTACAATGAGCAGTTCTTC. Encoded protein: CASSPPVVTDNYNEQFF.

The V gene is TRBV28, the J gene TRBJ2-7; D call uncertain. This CDR3 comprises 12 residues. Germline V gives CDR1 MDHEN, CDR2 SYDVKM. V lost 7 bases, J lost 5 bases, and 12 bases lay in between. As DNA, the CDR3 is TGTGCCAGCACCTCCCAGGTAGACGAGCAGTACTTC. It codes for CASTSQVDEQYF.